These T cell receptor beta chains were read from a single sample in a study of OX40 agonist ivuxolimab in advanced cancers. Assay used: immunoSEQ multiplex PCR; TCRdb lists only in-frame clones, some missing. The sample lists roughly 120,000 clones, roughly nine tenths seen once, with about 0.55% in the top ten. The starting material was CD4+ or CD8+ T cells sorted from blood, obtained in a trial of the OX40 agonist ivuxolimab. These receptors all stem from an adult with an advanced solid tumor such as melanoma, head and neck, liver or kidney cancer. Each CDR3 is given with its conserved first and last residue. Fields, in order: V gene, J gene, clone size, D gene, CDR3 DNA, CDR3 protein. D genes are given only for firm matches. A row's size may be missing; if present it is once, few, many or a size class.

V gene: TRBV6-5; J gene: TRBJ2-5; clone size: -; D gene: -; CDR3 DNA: TGTGCCAGCAGTTACTCTGATCCAGAGACCCAGTACTTC; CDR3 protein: CASSYSDPETQYF
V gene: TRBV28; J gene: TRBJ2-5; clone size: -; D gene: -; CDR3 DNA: TGTGCCAGCAGTTTGGGCAGGGCCTTGAACCAAGAGACCCAGTACTTC; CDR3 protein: CASSLGRALNQETQYF
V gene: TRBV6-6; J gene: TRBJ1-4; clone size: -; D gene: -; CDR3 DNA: TGTGCCAGCAGGAGGGATCTCGGAGGCGAAAAACTGTTTTTT; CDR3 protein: CASRRDLGGEKLFF
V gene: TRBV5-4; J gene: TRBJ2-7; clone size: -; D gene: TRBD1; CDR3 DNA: TGTGCCAGCAGCTTGGGGACAGGGGTCTACGAGCAGTACTTC; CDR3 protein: CASSLGTGVYEQYF
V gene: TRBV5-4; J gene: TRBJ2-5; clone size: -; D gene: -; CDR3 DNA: TGTGCCAGCAGCGTTTCGGGGCTTGAGTGGTTCGGGCAAGAGACCCAGTACTTC; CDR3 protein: CASSVSGLEWFGQETQYF
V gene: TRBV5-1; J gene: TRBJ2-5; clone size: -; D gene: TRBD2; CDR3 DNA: TGCGCCAGCAGCCTTGGCGCGGGGGGGCACTTGGCCGAGACCCAGTACTTC; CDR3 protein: CASSLGAGGHLAETQYF
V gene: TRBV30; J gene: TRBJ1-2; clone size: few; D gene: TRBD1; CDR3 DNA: TGTGCTCGGGACAGGAGGGGCTATGGCTACACCTTC; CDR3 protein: CARDRRGYGYTF
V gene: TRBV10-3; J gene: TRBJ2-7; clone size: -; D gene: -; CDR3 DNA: TGTGCCATCATAGCAATCAGGGCAGCCGAGCAGTACTTC; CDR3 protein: CAIIAIRAAEQYF
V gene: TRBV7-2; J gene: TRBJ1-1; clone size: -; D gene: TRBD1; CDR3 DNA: TGTGCCAGCAGCCCTAGGGGGCAGAACACTGAAGCTTTCTTT; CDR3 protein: CASSPRGQNTEAFF
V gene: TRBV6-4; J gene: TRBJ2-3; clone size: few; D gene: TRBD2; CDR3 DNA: TGTGCCAGCAGTGACGGATCTAGCGGGGGGCCGACAGATACGCAGTATTTT; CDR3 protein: CASSDGSSGGPTDTQYF
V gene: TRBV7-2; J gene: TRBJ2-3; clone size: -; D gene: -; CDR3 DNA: TGTGCCAGCAGACGGGACCGCACAGATACGCAGTATTTT; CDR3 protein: CASRRDRTDTQYF
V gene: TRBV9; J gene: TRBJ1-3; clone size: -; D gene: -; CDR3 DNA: TGTGCCAGCAGCGGGGCCGGGGACACCATATATTTT; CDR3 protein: CASSGAGDTIYF
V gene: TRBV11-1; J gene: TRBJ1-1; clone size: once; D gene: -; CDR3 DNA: TGTGCCAGCAGCGCCGACAGGAGGAACACTGAAGCTTTCTTT; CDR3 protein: CASSADRRNTEAFF
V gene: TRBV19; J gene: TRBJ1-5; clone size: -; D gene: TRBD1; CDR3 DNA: TGTGCCAGTTCCGGGACAGGGAATCAGCCCCAGCATTTT; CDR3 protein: CASSGTGNQPQHF
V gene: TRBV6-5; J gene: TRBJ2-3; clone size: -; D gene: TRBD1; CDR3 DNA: TGTGCCACCAGGGGACAGGGTTTAGATACGCAGTATTTT; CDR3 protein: CATRGQGLDTQYF
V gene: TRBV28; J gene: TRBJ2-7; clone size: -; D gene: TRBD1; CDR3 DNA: TGTGCCAGCAGTACCCCATCCGGGACAGGGACCTACGAGCAGTACTTC; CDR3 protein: CASSTPSGTGTYEQYF
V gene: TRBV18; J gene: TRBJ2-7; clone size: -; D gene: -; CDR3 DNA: TGTGCCAGCTCACCACCAATACAGGAGGACGAGCAGTACTTC; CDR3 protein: CASSPPIQEDEQYF
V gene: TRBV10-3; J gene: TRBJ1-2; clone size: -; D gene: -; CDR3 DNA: TGTGCCATCAGTGCATTGGATTCGGGTGGCTACACCTTC; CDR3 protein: CAISALDSGGYTF
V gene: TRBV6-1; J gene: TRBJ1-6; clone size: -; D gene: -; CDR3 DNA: TGTGCCAGCAGCGGAGTGGGAGGCTATAATTCACCCCTCCACTTT; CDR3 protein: CASSGVGGYNSPLHF
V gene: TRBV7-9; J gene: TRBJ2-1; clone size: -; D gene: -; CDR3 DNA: TGTGCCAGCAGCCCAACATTTGAGCAGTTCTTC; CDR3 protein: CASSPTFEQFF